This TCR beta chain was identified during a study of PD-1 blockade in classical Hodgkin lymphoma. About the study: Patients were infused with nivolumab 3 mg/kg every 2 weeks. General study results and limits: Patients excluded were those beginning nivolumab under 1 year after ASCT. Repertoires differed for reasons still undefined, possibly disease activity or prior therapy.

Every single patient, without exception, relapsed after autologous stem cell transplantation, and brentuximab vedotin exposure varied. Patients had relapsed/refractory classical Hodgkin lymphoma with complete response, partial response or progressive disease as best response. Only in-frame clones appear in the TCRdb table, and some are missing; sequencing was by immunoSEQ multiplex PCR. The sample includes 20,000 to 25,000 clones, about 70% of them seen just once. Remarks on this clone: Its antigen is still unknown.

This CDR3 region has 12 residues. Germline V lookup: CDR1 MNHNY, CDR2 SVGAGI (reference sequence). V lost 6 bases, J lost 5 bases, and 8 bases lay in between. The sample in question was peripheral blood mononuclear cells (PBMCs), obtained at baseline. The sequence was obtained from a human donor with classical Hodgkin lymphoma. The chain joins TRBV6-6 to TRBJ1-5, with D hard to call. The DNA for the CDR3 is TGTGCCAGCAGGAAAAAATATCAGCCCCAGCATTTT. Its translation: CASRKKYQPQHF.